This T cell receptor beta chain was observed in a study of CD8+ T cells in alopecia areata. cDNA prepared by RNA extraction and subsequent reverse transcription served as the template for sequencing. Profiled with immunoSEQ multiplex PCR; TCRdb holds only in-frame clones, not every one. The sample shows around 140,000 clones, 40% to 65% of them seen only once. Germline-derived CDR1 and CDR2 are SGHRS and YFSETQ. This CDR3 is 12 amino acids long. The J segment lost 4 bases and the V segment lost 3 bases, leaving 0 bases of the junction unmatched. Study outcomes and limitations: Relative to normal scalp, lesional scalp, especially alopecia totalis/universalis, showed higher clonality.

As regards this clone: Its antigen remains unknown.

This receptor was obtained from a human donor with alopecia areata. This sample comprised CD4+ T cells sorted from blood, obtained at week 0. This rearrangement joins TRBV5-1 to TRBJ1-2, with 7 bases fitting TRBD1. CDR3 sequence (DNA): TGCGCCAGCAGCTGGGACAGCTATGGCTACACCTTC. This encodes CASSWDSYGYTF.